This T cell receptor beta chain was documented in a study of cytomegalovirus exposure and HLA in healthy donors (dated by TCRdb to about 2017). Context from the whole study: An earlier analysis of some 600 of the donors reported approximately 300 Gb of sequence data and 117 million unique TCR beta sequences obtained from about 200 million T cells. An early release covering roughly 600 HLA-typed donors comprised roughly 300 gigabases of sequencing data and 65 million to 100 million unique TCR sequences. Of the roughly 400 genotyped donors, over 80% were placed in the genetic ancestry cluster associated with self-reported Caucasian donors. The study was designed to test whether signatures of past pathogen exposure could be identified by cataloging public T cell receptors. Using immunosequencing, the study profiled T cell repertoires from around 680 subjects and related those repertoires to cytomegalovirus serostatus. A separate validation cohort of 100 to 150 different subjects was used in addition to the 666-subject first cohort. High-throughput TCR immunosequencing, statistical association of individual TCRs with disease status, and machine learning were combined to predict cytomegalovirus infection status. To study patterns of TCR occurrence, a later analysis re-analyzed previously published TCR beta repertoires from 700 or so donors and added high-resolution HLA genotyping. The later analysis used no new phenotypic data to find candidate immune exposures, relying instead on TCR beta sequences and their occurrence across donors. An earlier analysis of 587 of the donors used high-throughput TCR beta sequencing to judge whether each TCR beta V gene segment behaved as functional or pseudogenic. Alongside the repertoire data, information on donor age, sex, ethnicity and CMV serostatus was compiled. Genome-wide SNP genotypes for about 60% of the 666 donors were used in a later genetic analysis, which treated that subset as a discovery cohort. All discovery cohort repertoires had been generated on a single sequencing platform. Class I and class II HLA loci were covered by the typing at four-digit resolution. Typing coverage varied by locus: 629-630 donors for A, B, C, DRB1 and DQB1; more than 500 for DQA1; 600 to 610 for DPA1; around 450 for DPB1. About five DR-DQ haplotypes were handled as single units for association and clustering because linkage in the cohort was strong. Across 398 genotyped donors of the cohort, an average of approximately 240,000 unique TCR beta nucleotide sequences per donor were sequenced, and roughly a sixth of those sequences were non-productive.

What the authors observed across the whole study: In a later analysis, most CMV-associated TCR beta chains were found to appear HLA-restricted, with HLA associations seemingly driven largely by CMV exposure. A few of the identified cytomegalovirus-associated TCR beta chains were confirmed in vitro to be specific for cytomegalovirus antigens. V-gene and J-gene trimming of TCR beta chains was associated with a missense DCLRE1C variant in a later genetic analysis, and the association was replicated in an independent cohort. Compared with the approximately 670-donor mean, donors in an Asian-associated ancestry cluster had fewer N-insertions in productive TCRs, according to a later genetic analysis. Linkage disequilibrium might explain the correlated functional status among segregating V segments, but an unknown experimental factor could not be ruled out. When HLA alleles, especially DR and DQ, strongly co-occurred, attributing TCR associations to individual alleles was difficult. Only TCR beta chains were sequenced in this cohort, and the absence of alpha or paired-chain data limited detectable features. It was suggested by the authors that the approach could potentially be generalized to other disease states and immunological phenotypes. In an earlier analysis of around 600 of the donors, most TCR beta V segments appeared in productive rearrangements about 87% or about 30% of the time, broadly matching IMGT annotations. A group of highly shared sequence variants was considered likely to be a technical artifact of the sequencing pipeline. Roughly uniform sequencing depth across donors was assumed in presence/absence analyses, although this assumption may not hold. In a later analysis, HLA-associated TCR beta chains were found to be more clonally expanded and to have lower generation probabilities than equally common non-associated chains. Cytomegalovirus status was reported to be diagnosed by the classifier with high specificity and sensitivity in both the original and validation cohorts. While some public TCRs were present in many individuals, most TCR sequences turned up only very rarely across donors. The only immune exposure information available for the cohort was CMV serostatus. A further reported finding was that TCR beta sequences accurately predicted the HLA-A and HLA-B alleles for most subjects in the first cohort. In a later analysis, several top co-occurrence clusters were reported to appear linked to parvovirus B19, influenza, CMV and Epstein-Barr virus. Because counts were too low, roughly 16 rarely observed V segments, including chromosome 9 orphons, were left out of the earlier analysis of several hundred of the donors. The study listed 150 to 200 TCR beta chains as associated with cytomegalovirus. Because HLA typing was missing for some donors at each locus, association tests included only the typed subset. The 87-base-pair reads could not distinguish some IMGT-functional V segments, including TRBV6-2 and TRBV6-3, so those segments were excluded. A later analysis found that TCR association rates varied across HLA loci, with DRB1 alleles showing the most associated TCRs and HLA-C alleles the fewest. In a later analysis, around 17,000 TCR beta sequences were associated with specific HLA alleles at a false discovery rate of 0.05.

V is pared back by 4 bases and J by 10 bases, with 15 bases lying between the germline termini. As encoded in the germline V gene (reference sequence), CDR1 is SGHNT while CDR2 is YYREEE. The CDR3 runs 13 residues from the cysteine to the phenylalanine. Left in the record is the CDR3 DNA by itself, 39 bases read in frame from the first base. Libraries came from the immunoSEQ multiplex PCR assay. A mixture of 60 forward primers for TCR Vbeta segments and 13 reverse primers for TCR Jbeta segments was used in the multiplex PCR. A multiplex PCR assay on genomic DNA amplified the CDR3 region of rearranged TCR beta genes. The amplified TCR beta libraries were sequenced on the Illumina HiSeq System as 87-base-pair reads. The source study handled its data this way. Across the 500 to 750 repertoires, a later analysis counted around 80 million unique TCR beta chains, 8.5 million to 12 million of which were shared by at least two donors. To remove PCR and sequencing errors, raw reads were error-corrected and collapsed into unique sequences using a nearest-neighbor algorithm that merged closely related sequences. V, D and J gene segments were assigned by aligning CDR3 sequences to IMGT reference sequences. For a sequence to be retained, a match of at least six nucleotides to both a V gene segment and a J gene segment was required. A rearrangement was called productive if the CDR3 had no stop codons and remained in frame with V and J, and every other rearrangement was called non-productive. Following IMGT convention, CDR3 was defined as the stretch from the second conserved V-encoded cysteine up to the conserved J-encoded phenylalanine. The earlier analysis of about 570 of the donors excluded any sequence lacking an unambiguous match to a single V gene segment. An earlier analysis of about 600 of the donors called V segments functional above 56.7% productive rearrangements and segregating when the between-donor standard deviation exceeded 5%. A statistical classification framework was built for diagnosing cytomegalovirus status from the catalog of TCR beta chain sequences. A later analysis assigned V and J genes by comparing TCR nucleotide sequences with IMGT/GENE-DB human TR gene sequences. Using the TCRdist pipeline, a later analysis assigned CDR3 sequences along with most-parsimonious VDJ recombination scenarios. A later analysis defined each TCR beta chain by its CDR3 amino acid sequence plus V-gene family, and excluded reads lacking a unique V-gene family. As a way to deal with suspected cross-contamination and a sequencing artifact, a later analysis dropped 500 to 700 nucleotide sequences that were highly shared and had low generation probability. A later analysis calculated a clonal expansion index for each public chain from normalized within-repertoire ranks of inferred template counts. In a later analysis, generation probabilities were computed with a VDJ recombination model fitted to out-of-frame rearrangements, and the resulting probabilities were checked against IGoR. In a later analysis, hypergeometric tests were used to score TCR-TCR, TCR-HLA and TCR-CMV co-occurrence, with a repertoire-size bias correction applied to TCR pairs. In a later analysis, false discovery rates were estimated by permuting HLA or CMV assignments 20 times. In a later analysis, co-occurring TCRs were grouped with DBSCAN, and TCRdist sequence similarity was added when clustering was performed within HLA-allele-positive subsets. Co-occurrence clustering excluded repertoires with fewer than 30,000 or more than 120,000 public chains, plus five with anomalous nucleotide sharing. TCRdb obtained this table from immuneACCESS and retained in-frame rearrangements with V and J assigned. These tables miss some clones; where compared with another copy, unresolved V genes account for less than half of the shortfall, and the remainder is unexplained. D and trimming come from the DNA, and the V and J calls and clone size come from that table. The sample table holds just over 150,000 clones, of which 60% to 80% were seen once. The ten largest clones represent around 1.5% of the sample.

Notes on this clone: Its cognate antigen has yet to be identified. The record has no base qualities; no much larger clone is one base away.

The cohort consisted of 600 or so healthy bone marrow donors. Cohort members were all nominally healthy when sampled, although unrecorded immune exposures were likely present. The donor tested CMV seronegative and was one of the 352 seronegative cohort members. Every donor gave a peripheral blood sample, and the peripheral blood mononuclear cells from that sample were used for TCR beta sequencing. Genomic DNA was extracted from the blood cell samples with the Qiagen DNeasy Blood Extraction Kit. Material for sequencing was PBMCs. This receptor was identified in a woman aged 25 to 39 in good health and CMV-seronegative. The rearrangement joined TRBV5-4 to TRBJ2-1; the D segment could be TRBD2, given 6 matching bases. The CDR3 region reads CASSVGTFKEQFF. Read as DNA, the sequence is TGTGCCAGCAGCGTCGGGACTTTCAAGGAGCAGTTCTTC.